The clone carrying this T cell receptor (beta chain) occurred a few times. This sample stems from a study of immune characterization of retroperitoneal liposarcoma. TCRdb fed the PCR reads into MiXCR, producing one record per CDR3 protein. Of about 2,900 distinct CDR3 sequences listed, under 55% are singletons. From germline, CDR1 is MNHEY and CDR2 SMNVEV (reference sequence). Trimming at V came to 5 bases and at J to 3 bases, leaving 6 bases not matched to a gene. The CDR3 spans 16 residues. The chain has TRBV27 and TRBJ2-1, with 11 bases fitting TRBD2. This receptor was taken from a male donor with retroperitoneal liposarcoma. Sequences were obtained from tumor tissue. The CDR3 region has the DNA TGTGCCAGCAGTCTCTCGGGACTAGCGGACTACAATGAGCAGTTCTTC. Amino acids: CASSLSGLADYNEQFF.